These 14 T cell receptor beta chains were sequenced from one sample in a study of T-cell memory formation after mild COVID-19 listed by TCRdb under 2021. Preparation of the library involved 5' RACE. Sequencer: Illumina NovaSeq 6000. Through fastp at Q25 and MiXCR, TCRdb rebuilt clones from the public reads, retaining in-frame beta chains. When rows share a CDR3 protein, they turn into one entry using the most common DNA and genes. The sample includes hundreds of thousands of distinct CDR3 sequences, with 15% to 20% observed a single time. The ten largest clones capture 12% of the sample. The sequenced sample consisted of PBMCs or a T cell subset sorted from them (not recorded which). The receptor source for this set is an adult woman who had mild COVID-19 (a few samples of this study predate the infection). The sample titles of this study are shuffled in the database, so cell type and time point are left out; the donor was told from shared clones.

This clonotype showed up just a few times. V usage is TRBV11-2 and J usage is TRBJ2-1; the D is unclear. The CDR3 totals 14 residues. V was clipped by 1 base and J by 7 bases, with 11 bases between them. Per germline, CDR1 SGHAT and CDR2 FQNNGV. The CDR3 here is CASSLGVLQNEQFF. CDR3 sequence (DNA): TGTGCCAGCAGCTTAGGGGTCTTACAAAATGAGCAGTTCTTC.

The chain is built from TRBV9 and TRBJ2-2; D gene ambiguous. The length of the CDR3 is 13 residues. CDR1 and CDR2 from the germline V gene are SGDLS and YYNGEE. Deletions cut 4 bases from V and 6 bases from J, with 10 bases between. The CDR3 here is CASSLKSPGELFF. The CDR3 DNA follows: TGTGCCAGCAGCCTGAAATCTCCCGGGGAGCTGTTTTTT.

This chain joins TRBV19 and TRBJ1-1, with D tentatively TRBD1 (6 bases). Germline lookup yields CDR1 LNHDA and CDR2 SQIVND (reference sequence). Trimming pared 3 bases from V and 10 bases from J, leaving 15 bases between. The CDR3 totals 13 residues. In nucleotides, the CDR3 is TGTGCCAGTAGTATTCCGACAGGTCGCGGAGCTTTCTTT. It specifies CASSIPTGRGAFF.

This clonotype was counted between two and nine times. J is TRBJ2-1 and V is TRBV27; D call uncertain. There are 12 residues in the CDR3. Trimming cost V 0 bases and J 8 bases, with 5 bases left between them. Germline CDR1 MNHEY, CDR2 SMNVEV (reference sequence). CDR3: CASSLSIDEQFF. DNA of the CDR3: TGTGCCAGCAGTTTATCGATAGATGAGCAGTTCTTC.

The rearrangement uses TRBV7-6 and TRBJ2-1; weak D call: TRBD1 (6 bases). The CDR3 loop spans 15 amino acids. The V and J ends lost 4 bases and 2 bases respectively, with 12 bases between them. Germline CDR1 is SGHVS and CDR2 is FNYEAQ. The CDR3 reads CASSSAGDPYNEQFF. CDR3 in DNA: TGTGCCAGCAGCTCAGCAGGGGATCCCTACAATGAGCAGTTCTTC. The variable domain in full, with the rest retrieved from reference TRBV7-6 and TRBJ2-1, is GAGVSQSPRYKVTKRGQDVALRCDPISGHVSLYWYRQALGQGPEFLTYFNYEAQQDKSGLPNDRFSAERPEGSISTLTIQRTEQRDSAMYRCASSSAGDPYNEQFFGPGTRLTVL.

This clonotype has only a few counts. The rearrangement links TRBV12-3 or TRBV12-4 to TRBJ2-5; 7 bases are a match to TRBD1. V lost 6 bases, J lost 3 bases, and 4 bases stayed unmatched. CDR3 length: 13 amino acids. CDR3 nucleotide sequence: TGTGCCAGCAGCAAGGGGACAGAAGAGACCCAGTACTTC. It is translated as CASSKGTEETQYF.

The chain has TRBV29-1 and TRBJ2-6; no definite D call. The CDR3 extends over 14 amino acids. Germline CDR1 SQVTM, CDR2 ANQGSEA. Trimming took off 1 base at V and 4 bases at J, with 8 bases between the two ends. CDR3 amino acids: CSVEGDQGANVLTF. The CDR3 region has the DNA TGCAGCGTTGAAGGGGATCAGGGGGCCAACGTCCTGACTTTC.

In this sample, this clonotype turned up a few times. The genes are TRBV25-1 and TRBJ2-7, with 9 bases matching TRBD2. The CDR3 covers 15 residues. V shed 4 bases and J 2 bases; nucleotides not matched to a gene: 6. CDR1 and CDR2 (germline): MGHDK, SYGVNS. Here the CDR3 reads CASSVSGLAPYEQYF. The DNA for the CDR3 is TGTGCCAGCAGTGTTAGCGGACTAGCGCCCTACGAGCAGTACTTC.

This clonotype was seen many times. This chain uses TRBV20-1 with TRBJ1-2; D gene ambiguous. V lost 0 bases and J 6 bases, leaving 11 bases between the germline ends. The CDR3 has 13 residues. CDR1 and CDR2 (germline): DFQATT, SNEGSKA (reference sequence). The CDR3 region is CSARDEEGNGYTF. Here the CDR3 DNA reads TGCAGTGCTAGAGATGAGGAGGGTAATGGCTACACCTTC.

The chain links TRBV3-1 to TRBJ2-7; 10 positions match TRBD2. The CDR3 runs 16 residues. V lost 4 bases to trimming and J lost 4 bases; unmatched junction nucleotides: 10. Germline CDR1 LGHDT, CDR2 YNNKEL (reference sequence). CDR3 coding DNA: TGTGCCAGCAGCCCAGGAGATAGCGGGGGGCATTACGAGCAGTACTTC. Its translation: CASSPGDSGGHYEQYF.

A few counts support this clonotype. CDR3 in amino acids: CASSLAGQGRIRTQYF. The CDR3 DNA reads TGTGCCAGCAGCTTAGCCGGACAGGGGCGGATTAGGACCCAGTACTTC. The chain combines TRBV7-9 with TRBJ2-5; 9 nucleotides line up with TRBD1. Germline V CDR1 and CDR2: SEHNR, FQNEAQ (reference sequence). The CDR3 covers 16 residues. The V and J ends lost 0 bases and 7 bases, in that order; junction bases with no gene match: 9.

This clonotype was seen only a few times. The J gene is TRBJ2-7, the V gene TRBV5-5; 7 nucleotides align to TRBD1. The V gene's germline CDR1 is SGHKS and CDR2 YYEKEE (reference sequence). The CDR3 runs 13 residues. V was pared by 4 bases and J by 5 bases, with 6 bases of the junction left unmatched. CDR3 sequence (DNA): TGTGCCAGCAGCATGGACAGGCCCCACGAGCAGTACTTC. It yields the protein CASSMDRPHEQYF.

This clonotype has just a few counts. The gene calls are TRBV24-1 and TRBJ1-4; no clear D. The CDR3 has 13 residues. The V end lost 0 bases, the J end lost 8 bases, and 6 bases lay between the germline ends. The germline V gene encodes CDR1 KGHDR and CDR2 SFDVKD. CDR3 nucleotide sequence: TGTGCCACCAGTGATTTGGGGGAAGAAAAACTGTTTTTT. As protein: CATSDLGEEKLFF.

The V gene is TRBV29-1, the J gene TRBJ1-2; the D is unclear. CDR1 is SQVTM and CDR2 is ANQGSEA in the germline V gene. This CDR3 is built from 12 residues. V lost 4 bases and J lost 0, with 6 bases in between. CDR3 nucleotides: TGCAGCGTTGGGACCTCTAACTATGGCTACACCTTC. Its protein is CSVGTSNYGYTF.